Reported below is one T cell receptor beta chain. Its antigen is currently unknown. Trimming took 5 bases from V and 0 from J, leaving 15 bases between them. Germline loops: CDR1 MDHEN, CDR2 SYDVKM. This CDR3 comprises 16 residues. TCR beta libraries were prepared from cDNA with unique molecular identifiers. Roughly 450,000 cDNA molecules came from about 1 to 10 million T cells. TCRdb called the PCR reads again in MiXCR, with one record for every CDR3 protein. Of 350,000 to 450,000 distinct CDR3 sequences listed, approximately 42% are singletons. The data are from a study of post-analysis software for immune sequencing data. Study findings and constraints: Patients had higher frequencies than controls of roughly five TRBV segments, including TRBV5-6, TRBV5-1 and TRBV20-1. Diversity measured as normalized Chao1 was significantly lower in multiple sclerosis patients than in controls.

The sequencing sample was made of blood. The sequence was obtained from a girl aged 2 to 10 with multiple sclerosis. The chain carries TRBV28 and TRBJ2-3; D is unresolved. The CDR3 is CASSPPISFSTDTQYF. The CDR3 DNA sequence: TGTGCCAGCAGTCCACCGATATCCTTTAGCACAGATACGCAGTATTTT.